The clone carrying this TCR beta chain was picked up a small number of times. Only in-frame clones appear in the TCRdb table, and some are missing; sequencing was by immunoSEQ multiplex PCR. The profile covers tens of thousands of clones, with roughly 90% appearing a single time and 2.9% taken by the ten largest. This sample was included in a study of T cell changes during pregnancy in multiple sclerosis. The sample was CD8+ T cells from peripheral blood mononuclear cells, taken in the second trimester of pregnancy. The TCR sequence derives from a female donor with multiple sclerosis, enrolled in a pregnancy study.

The CDR3 region has the DNA TGTGCCAGCAGCCAAGCCCGGGGGGGCTCCTACGAGCAGTACTTC. Translated, it gives CASSQARGGSYEQYF. V is TRBV4-2 and J is TRBJ2-7; 8 bases line up with TRBD2. CDR3 length: 15 amino acids. V lost 1 base and J lost 0; bases outside the gene matches: 2. CDR1 LGHNA and CDR2 YNFKEQ come from the germline V gene.